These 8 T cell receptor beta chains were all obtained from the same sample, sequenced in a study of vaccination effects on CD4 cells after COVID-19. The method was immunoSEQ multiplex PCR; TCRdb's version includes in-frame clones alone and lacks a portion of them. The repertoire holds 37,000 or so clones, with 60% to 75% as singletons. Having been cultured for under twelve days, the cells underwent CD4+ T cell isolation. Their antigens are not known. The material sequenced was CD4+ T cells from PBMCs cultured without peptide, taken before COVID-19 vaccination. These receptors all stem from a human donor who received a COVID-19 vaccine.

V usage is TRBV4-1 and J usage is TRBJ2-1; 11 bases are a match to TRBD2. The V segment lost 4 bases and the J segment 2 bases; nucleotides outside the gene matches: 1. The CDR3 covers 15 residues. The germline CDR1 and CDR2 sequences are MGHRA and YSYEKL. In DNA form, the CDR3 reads TGCGCCAGCAGCCGGGGACTAGCGGCCTACAATGAGCAGTTCTTC. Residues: CASSRGLAAYNEQFF.

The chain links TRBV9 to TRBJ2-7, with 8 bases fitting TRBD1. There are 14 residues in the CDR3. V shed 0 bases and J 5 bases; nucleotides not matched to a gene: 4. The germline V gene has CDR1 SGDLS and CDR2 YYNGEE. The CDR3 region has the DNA TGTGCCAGCAGCGTAGGCCCAGGGGGCAACGAGCAGTACTTC. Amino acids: CASSVGPGGNEQYF.

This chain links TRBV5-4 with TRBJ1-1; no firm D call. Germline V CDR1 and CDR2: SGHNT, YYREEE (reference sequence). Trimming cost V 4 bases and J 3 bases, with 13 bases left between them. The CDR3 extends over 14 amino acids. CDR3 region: CASSQDVIDTEAFF. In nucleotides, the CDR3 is TGTGCCAGCAGCCAGGACGTAATAGACACTGAAGCTTTCTTT. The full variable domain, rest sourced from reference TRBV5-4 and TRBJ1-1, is ETGVTQSPTHLIKTRGQQVTLRCSSQSGHNTVSWYQQALGQGPQFIFQYYREEENGRGNFPPRFSGLQFPNYSSELNVNALELDDSALYLCASSQDVIDTEAFFGQGTRLTVV.

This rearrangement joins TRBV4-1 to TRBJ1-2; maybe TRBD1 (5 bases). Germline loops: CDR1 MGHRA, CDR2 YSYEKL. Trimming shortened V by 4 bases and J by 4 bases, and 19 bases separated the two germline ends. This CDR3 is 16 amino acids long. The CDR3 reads CASSLQTRGFGYGYTF. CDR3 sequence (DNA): TGCGCCAGCAGCCTACAAACCCGGGGGTTCGGCTATGGCTACACCTTC.

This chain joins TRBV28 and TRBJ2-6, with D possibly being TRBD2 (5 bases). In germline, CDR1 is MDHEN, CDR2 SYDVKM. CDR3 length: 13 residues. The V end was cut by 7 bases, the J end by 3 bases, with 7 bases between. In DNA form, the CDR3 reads TGTGCCAGCAATGCGGGTGGGGCCAACGTCCTGACTTTC. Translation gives CASNAGGANVLTF.

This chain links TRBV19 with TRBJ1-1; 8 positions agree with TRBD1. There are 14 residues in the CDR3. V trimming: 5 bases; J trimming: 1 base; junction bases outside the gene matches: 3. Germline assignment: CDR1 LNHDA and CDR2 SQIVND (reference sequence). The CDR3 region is CASSADRGNTEAFF. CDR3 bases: TGTGCCAGTAGTGCAGACAGGGGGAACACTGAAGCTTTCTTT. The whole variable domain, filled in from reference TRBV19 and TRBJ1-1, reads DGGITQSPKYLFRKEGQNVTLSCEQNLNHDAMYWYRQDPGQGLRLIYYSQIVNDFQKGDIAEGYSVSREKKESFPLTVTSAQKNPTAFYLCASSADRGNTEAFFGQGTRLTVV.

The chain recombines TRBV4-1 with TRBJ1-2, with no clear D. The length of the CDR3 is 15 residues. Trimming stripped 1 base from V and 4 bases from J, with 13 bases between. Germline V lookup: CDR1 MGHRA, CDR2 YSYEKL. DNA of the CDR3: TGCGCCAGCAGCCAAGTTAGGCCCAGACTCTATGGCTACACCTTC. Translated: CASSQVRPRLYGYTF.

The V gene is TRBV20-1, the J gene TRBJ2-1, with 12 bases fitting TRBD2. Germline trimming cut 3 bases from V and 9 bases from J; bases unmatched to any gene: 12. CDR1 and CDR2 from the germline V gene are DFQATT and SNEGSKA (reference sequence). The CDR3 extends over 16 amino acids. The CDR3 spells CSASGLAGGPVTEQFF. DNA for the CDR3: TGCAGTGCTAGTGGGCTAGCGGGGGGGCCGGTAACTGAGCAGTTCTTC.